This TCR beta chain was sequenced for a study of immune characterization of retroperitoneal liposarcoma. The table lists this clonotype with many counts. The CDR3 spans 14 residues. V lost 0 bases and J 7 bases, leaving 10 bases between the germline ends. Via MiXCR, TCRdb re-called the PCR reads, giving one row per CDR3 protein. The data contain 9,500 to 12,000 distinct CDR3 sequences, about a quarter of them singletons. The chain links TRBV12-3 or TRBV12-4 to TRBJ2-1, with D possibly being TRBD1 (6 bases). The clonotype originates from a female donor with retroperitoneal liposarcoma. The sequenced material came from tumor tissue. CDR3 amino acids: CASSLAGAHNEQFF. Here the CDR3 DNA reads TGTGCCAGCAGTTTAGCGGGGGCCCATAATGAGCAGTTCTTC.